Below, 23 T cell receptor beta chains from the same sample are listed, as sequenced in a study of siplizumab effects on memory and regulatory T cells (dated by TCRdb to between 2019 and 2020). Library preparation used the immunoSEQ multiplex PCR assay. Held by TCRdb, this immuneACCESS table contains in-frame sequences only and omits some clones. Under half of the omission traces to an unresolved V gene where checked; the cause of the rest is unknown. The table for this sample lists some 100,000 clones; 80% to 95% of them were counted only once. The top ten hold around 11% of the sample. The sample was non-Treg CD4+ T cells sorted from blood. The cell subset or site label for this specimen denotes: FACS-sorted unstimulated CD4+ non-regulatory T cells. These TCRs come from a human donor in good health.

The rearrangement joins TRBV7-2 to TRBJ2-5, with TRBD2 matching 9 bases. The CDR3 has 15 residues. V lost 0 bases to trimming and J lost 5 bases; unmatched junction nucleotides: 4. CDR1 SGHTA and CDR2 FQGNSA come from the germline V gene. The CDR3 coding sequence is TGTGCCAGCAGCTTAGCTAGCGGGAGCGGTGAGACCCAGTACTTC. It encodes CASSLASGSGETQYF. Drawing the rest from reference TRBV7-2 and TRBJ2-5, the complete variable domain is GAGVSQSPSNKVTEKGKDVELRCDPISGHTALYWYRQSLGQGLEFLIYFQGNSAPDKSGLPSDRFSAERTGGSVSTLTIQRTQQEDSAVYLCASSLASGSGETQYFGPGTRLLVL.

For the CDR3, the DNA is TGTGCCAGCAGCCAGACCTGGACAGACCAAGAGACCCAGTACTTC. It translates to CASSQTWTDQETQYF. The chain couples TRBV6-5 to TRBJ2-5; a weak D match, TRBD1 (6 bases). Trimming pared 6 bases from V and 0 bases from J, leaving 14 bases between. Germline assignment: CDR1 MNHEY and CDR2 SVGAGI. This CDR3 region has 15 residues.

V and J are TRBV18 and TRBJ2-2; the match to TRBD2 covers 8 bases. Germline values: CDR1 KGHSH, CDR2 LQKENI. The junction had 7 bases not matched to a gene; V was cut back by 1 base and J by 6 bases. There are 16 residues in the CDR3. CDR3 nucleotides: TGTGCCAGCTCACCACTCATGGCTAGCGGGTCCGGGGAGCTGTTTTTT. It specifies CASSPLMASGSGELFF. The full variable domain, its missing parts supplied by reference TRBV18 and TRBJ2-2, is NAGVMQNPRHLVRRRGQEARLRCSPMKGHSHVYWYRQLPEEGLKFMVYLQKENIIDESGMPKERFSAEFPKEGPSILRIQQVVRGDSAAYFCASSPLMASGSGELFFGEGSRLTVL.

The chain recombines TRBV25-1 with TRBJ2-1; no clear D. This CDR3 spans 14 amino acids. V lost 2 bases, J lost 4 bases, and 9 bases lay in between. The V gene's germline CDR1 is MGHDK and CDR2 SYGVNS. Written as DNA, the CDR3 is TGTGCCAGCAGTGAACCCCTAGGATACAATGAGCAGTTCTTC. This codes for CASSEPLGYNEQFF.

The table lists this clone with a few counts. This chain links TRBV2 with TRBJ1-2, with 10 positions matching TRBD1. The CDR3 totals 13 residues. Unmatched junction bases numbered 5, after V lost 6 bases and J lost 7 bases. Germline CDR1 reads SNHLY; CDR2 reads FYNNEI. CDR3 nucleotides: TGTGCCAGCAGCAGGGACAGGGGACGTGGCTACACCTTC. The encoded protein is CASSRDRGRGYTF.

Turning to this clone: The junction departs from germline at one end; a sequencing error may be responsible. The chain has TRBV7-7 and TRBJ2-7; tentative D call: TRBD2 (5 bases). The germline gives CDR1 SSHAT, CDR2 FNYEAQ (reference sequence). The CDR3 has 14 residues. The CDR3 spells CASSSRLRRYEQYF. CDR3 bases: TGTGCTAGCAGCTCAAGACTAAGGCGCTACGAGCAGTACTTC.

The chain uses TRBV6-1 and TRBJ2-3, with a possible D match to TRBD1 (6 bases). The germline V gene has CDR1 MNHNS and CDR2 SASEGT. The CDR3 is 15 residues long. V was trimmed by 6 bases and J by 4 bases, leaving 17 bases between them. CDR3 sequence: CASSPKQGYPDTQYF. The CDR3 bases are TGTGCCAGCAGCCCTAAGCAGGGGTATCCAGATACGCAGTATTTT.

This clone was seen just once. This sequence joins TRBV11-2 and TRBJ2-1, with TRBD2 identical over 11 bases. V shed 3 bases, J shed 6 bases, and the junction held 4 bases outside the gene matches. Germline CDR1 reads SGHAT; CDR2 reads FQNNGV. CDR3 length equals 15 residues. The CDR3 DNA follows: TGTGCCAGCAGCTTCTCTAGCGGGAGGTCCAATGAGCAGTTCTTC. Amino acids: CASSFSSGRSNEQFF. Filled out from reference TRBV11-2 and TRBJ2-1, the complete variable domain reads EAGVAQSPRYKIIEKRQSVAFWCNPISGHATLYWYQQILGQGPKLLIQFQNNGVVDDSQLPKDRFSAERLKGVDSTLKIQPAKLEDSAVYLCASSFSSGRSNEQFFGPGTRLTVL.

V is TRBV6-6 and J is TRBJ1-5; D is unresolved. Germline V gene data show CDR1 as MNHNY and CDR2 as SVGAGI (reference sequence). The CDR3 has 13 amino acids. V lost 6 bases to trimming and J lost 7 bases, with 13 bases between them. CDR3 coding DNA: TGTGCCAGCAGGAGGAGGGATTCCCAGCCCCAGCATTTT. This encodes CASRRRDSQPQHF.

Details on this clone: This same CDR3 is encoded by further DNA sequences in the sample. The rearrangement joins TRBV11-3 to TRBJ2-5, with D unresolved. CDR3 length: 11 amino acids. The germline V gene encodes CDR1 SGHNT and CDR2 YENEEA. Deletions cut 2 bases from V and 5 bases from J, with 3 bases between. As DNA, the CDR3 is TGTGCCAGCAGCTTACGTGAGACCCAGTACTTC. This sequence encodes CASSLRETQYF.

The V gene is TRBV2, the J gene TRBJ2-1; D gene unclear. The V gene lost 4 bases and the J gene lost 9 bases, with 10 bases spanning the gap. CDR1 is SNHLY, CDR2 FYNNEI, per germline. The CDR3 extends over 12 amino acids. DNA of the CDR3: TGTGCCAGCAGTGCGACTGACCTTGAGCAGTTCTTC. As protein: CASSATDLEQFF. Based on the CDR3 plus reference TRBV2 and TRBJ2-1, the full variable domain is EPEVTQTPSHQVTQMGQEVILRCVPISNHLYFYWYRQILGQKVEFLVSFYNNEISEKSEIFDDQFSVERPDGSNFTLKIRSTKLEDSAMYFCASSATDLEQFFGPGTRLTVL.

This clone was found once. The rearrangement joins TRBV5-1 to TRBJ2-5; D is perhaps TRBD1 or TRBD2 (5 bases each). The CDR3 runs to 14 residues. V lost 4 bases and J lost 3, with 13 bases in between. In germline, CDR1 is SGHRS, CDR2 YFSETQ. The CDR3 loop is CASSPGRREETQYF. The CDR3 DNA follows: TGCGCCAGCAGCCCGGGACGAAGAGAAGAGACCCAGTACTTC.

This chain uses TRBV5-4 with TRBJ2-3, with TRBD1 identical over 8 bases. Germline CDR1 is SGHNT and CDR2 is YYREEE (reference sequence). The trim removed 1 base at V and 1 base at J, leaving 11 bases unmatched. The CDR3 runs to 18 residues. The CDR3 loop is CASSLRLMTGAGTDTQYF. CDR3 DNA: TGTGCCAGCAGCTTGCGGTTAATGACAGGGGCCGGCACAGATACGCAGTATTTT. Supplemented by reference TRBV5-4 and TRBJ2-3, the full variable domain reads ETGVTQSPTHLIKTRGQQVTLRCSSQSGHNTVSWYQQALGQGPQFIFQYYREEENGRGNFPPRFSGLQFPNYSSELNVNALELDDSALYLCASSLRLMTGAGTDTQYFGPGTRLTVL.

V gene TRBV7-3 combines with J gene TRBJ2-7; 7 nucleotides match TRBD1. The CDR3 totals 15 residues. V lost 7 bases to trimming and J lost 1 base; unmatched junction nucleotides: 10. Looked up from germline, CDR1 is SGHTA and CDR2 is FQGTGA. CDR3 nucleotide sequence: TGTGCCAGCACCTTTAGGGACAGACCGTCCTACGAGCAGTACTTC. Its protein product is CASTFRDRPSYEQYF. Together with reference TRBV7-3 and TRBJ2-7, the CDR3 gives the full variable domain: GAGVSQTPSNKVTEKGKYVELRCDPISGHTALYWYRQSLGQGPEFLIYFQGTGAADDSGLPNDRFFAVRPEGSVSTLKIQRTERGDSAVYLCASTFRDRPSYEQYFGPGTRLTVT.

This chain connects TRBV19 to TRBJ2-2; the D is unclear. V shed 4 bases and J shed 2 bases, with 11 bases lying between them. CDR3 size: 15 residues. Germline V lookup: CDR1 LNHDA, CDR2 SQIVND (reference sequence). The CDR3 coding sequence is TGTGCCAGTAGTACCACACCCGCTAACACCGGGGAGCTGTTTTTT. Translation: CASSTTPANTGELFF.

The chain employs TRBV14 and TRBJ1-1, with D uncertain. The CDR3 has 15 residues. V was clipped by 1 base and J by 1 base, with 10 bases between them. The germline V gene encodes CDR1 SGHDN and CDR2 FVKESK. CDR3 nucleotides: TGTGCCAGCAGCCAAGTCGGACTGAAGAACACTGAAGCTTTCTTT. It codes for CASSQVGLKNTEAFF.

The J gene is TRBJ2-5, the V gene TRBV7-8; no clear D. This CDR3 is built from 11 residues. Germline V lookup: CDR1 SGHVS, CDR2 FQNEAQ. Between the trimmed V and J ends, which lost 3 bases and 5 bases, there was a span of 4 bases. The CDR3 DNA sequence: TGTGCCAGCAGCTTCCGTGAGACCCAGTACTTC. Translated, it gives CASSFRETQYF.

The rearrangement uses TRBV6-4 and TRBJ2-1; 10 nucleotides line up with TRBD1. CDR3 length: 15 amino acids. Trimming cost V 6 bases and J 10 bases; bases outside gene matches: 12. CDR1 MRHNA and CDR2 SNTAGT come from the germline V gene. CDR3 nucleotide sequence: TGTGCCAGCAGAGAAGAGGCGGGACAGGGGTTAGAGCAGTTCTTC. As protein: CASREEAGQGLEQFF.

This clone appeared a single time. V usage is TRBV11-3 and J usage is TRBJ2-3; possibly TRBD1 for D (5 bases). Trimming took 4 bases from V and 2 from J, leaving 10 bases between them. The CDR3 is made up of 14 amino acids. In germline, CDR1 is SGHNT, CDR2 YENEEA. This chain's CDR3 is CASSSRQSTDTQYF. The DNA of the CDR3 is TGTGCCAGCAGCTCGCGACAGTCCACAGATACGCAGTATTTT.

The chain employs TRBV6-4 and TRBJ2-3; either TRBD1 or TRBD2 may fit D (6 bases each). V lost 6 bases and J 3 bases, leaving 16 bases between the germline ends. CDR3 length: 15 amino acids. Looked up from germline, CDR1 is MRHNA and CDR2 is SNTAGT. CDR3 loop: CASSLTGRETDTQYF. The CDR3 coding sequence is TGTGCCAGCAGCCTGACAGGCCGGGAGACAGATACGCAGTATTTT.

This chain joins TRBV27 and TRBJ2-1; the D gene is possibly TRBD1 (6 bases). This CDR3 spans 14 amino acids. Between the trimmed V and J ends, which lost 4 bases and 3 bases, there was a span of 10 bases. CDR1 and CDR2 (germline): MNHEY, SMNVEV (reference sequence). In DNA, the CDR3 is TGTGCCAGCAGTTCCGCACAGGGCTACAATGAGCAGTTCTTC. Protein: CASSSAQGYNEQFF.

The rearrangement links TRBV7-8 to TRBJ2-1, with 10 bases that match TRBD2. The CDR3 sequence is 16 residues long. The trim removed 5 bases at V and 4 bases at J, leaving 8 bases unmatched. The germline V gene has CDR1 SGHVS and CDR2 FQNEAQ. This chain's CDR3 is CASSPRLAGVYNEQFF. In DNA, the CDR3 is TGTGCCAGCAGCCCTCGGCTAGCGGGAGTATACAATGAGCAGTTCTTC.

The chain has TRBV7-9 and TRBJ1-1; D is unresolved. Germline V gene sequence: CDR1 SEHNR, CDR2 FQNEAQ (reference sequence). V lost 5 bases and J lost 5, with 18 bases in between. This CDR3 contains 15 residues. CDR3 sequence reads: CASSPRMSGLTEAFF. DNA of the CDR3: TGTGCCAGCAGCCCACGTATGTCGGGGTTGACTGAAGCTTTCTTT.